These T cell receptor beta chains were read from a single sample in a study of blood T cells in healthy people across ages. TCRdb passed the 5' RACE reads through MiXCR, listing each CDR3 protein once. This sample has roughly 830,000 distinct CDR3 sequences, with 62% found just once. The material sequenced was blood. The receptors originated from a man aged 30 to 39 in good health. Each CDR3 is given with its conserved first and last residue. The D gene is left open where the match is weak. Rows may omit the clone size; those that give it use once, few, many or a size class.

v_gene	abundance	j_gene	d_gene	CDR3nt	CDR3aa
TRBV12-3/TRBV12-4	few	TRBJ1-2	NA	TGTGCCAGCAGTCTCACGAGGTTCGATGGCTACACCTTC	CASSLTRFDGYTF
TRBV20-1	NA	TRBJ2-1	NA	TGCAGTGCTCCCGGGGTGAGAGTCAATGAGCAGTTCTTC	CSAPGVRVNEQFF
TRBV6-5	few	TRBJ2-4	NA	TGTGCCAGCAGTTACTCGCGGGGGCATACAAACATTCAGTACTTC	CASSYSRGHTNIQYF
TRBV4-1	NA	TRBJ2-2	TRBD1	TGCGCCAGCACGGGCAGGGGGACCCTGAACACCGGGGAGCTGTTTTTT	CASTGRGTLNTGELFF
TRBV28	NA	TRBJ2-1	TRBD2	TGTGCCAGCAGTTCCCCGGGACTAGGGCTTCTCAATGAGCAGTTCTTC	CASSSPGLGLLNEQFF
TRBV3-1	few	TRBJ1-2	TRBD1	TGTGCCAGCAGCCTACAGGGGGTAAGGGGCTACACCTTC	CASSLQGVRGYTF
TRBV3-1	once	TRBJ2-7	TRBD1	TGTGCCAGCAGCCAAATATCGACAGGGGCCTGGGAGCAGTACTTC	CASSQISTGAWEQYF
TRBV10-3	few	TRBJ2-1	NA	TGTGCCATCAGTGAGGGGGGGTCGCGGAGTGAGCAGTTCTTC	CAISEGGSRSEQFF
TRBV12-3/TRBV12-4	NA	TRBJ2-5	NA	TGTGCCAGCAGTTTAGCCCCGGGGATGGAGACCCAGTACTTC	CASSLAPGMETQYF
TRBV2	NA	TRBJ1-2	NA	TGTGCCAGCAGCGCCGGGTTACTAGCTAACTATGGCTACACCTTC	CASSAGLLANYGYTF
TRBV27	NA	TRBJ2-7	NA	TGTGCCAGCAGACCAAGGGGTTTTGAGACCTACGAGCAGTACTTC	CASRPRGFETYEQYF
TRBV20-1	few	TRBJ2-7	TRBD1	TGCAGTGCACCCGGGACAGGTGCCTCCTACGAGCAGTACTTC	CSAPGTGASYEQYF
TRBV7-9	NA	TRBJ1-1	NA	TGTGCCAGCAGTTACACCCTCAGCAGGGACACTGAAGCTTTCTTT	CASSYTLSRDTEAFF
TRBV20-1	NA	TRBJ1-2	TRBD1	TGCAGTGCTGGGCTGGGAGGGGGCGCCTATGGCTACACCTTC	CSAGLGGGAYGYTF
TRBV3-1	NA	TRBJ1-2	NA	TGTGCCAGCAGCCAATCTAGGGAAACGGACTATGGCTACACCTTC	CASSQSRETDYGYTF
TRBV27	NA	TRBJ2-5	TRBD2	TGTGCCAGCAGTTCAAGGGGAGCGGGAGAAGAGACCCAGTACTTC	CASSSRGAGEETQYF
TRBV6-2/TRBV6-3	few	TRBJ2-3	NA	TGTGCCAGCAGTTACGAGCCTCGGGGAGATACGCAGTATTTT	CASSYEPRGDTQYF
TRBV4-2	NA	TRBJ2-7	NA	TGTGCCAGCAGCCGGAGGTGGAAAGGAAACGAGCAGTACTTC	CASSRRWKGNEQYF
TRBV3-1	NA	TRBJ2-4	NA	TGTGCCAGCAGCCGGAACAGGGATGGGGAAAACATTCAGTACTTC	CASSRNRDGENIQYF
TRBV4-2	many	TRBJ2-5	TRBD2	TGTGCCAGCAGCCAAGGCGGGGGAGAGACCCAGTACTTC	CASSQGGGETQYF
TRBV20-1	NA	TRBJ2-5	NA	TGCAGTGGGGGGGGCACGGGGGAGACCCAGTACTTC	CSGGGTGETQYF
TRBV18	NA	TRBJ2-5	NA	TGTGCCAGCTCACCTCCGGACAACCAAGAGACCCAGTACTTC	CASSPPDNQETQYF
TRBV7-3	few	TRBJ2-7	NA	TGTGCCAGCAGCTTAACGGACGGGAACGAGCAGTACTTC	CASSLTDGNEQYF
TRBV9	NA	TRBJ1-5	NA	TGTGCCAGCAGCGCCCAGACGGGTCTCGAAGTATATGGCAATCAGCCCCAGCATTTT	CASSAQTGLEVYGNQPQHF
TRBV7-2	few	TRBJ1-2	TRBD1	TGTGCCAGCAGCACCCAGGGGGCGCCTAATGGCTACACCTTC	CASSTQGAPNGYTF
TRBV9	NA	TRBJ2-1	TRBD2	TGTGCCAGCAGCGTAGGTGGGACTAGCGGGCCCCCGCAGTTCTTC	CASSVGGTSGPPQFF
TRBV11-2	NA	TRBJ2-1	NA	TGTGCCAGCAGCTTATGGCCGGGTGAGCAGTTCTTC	CASSLWPGEQFF
TRBV4-2	NA	TRBJ1-2	TRBD1	TGTGCCAGCAGCCAAGAAGGGACAGGGGACCATGGCTACACCTTC	CASSQEGTGDHGYTF